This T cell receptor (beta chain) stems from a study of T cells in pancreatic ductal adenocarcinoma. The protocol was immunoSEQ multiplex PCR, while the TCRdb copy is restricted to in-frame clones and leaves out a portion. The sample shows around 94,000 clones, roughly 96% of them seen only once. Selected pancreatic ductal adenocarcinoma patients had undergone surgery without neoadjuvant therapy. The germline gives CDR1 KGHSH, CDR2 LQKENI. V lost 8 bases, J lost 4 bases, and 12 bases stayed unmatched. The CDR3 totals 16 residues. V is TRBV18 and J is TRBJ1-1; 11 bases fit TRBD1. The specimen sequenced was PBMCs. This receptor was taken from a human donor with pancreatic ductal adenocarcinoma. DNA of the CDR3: TGTGCCAGCAAGGACAGGGGGCAAATTCCCGGCACTGAAGCTTTCTTT. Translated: CASKDRGQIPGTEAFF.